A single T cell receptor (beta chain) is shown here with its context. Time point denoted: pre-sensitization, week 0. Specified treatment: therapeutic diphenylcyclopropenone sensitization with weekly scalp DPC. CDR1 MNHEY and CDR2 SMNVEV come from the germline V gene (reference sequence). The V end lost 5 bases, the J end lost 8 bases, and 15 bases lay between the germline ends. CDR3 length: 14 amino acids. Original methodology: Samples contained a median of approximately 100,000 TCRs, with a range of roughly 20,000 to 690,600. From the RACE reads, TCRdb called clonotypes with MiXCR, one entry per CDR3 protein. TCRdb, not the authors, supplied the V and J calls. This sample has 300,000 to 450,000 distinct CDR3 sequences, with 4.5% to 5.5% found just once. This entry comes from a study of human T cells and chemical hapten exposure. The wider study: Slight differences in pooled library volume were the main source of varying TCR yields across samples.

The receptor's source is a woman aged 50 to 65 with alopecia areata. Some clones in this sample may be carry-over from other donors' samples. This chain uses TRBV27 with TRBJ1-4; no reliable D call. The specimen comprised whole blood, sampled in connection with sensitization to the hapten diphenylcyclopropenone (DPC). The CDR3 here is CASSPDSLEEKLFF. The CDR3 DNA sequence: TGTGCCAGCAGTCCAGACTCCTTGGAGGAAAAACTGTTTTTT.